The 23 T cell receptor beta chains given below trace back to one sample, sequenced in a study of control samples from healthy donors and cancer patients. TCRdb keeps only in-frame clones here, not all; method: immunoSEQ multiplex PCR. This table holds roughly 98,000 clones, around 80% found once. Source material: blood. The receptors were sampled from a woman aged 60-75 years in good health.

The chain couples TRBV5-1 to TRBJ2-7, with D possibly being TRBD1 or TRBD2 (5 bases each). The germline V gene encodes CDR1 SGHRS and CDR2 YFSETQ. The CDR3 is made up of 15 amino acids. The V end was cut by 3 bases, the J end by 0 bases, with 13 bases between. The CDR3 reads CASSWGTESSYEQYF. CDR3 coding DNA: TGCGCCAGCAGCTGGGGGACGGAGAGCTCCTACGAGCAGTACTTC.

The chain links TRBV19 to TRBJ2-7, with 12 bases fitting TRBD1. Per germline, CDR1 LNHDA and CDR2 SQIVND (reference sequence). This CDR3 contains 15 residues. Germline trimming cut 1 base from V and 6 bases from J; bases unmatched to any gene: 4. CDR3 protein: CASSIAGQGAVEQYF. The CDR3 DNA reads TGTGCCAGTAGTATAGCGGGACAGGGGGCGGTCGAGCAGTACTTC.

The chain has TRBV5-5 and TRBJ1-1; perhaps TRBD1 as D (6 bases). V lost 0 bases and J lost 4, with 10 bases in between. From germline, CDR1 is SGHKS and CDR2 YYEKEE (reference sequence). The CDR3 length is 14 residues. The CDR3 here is CASSLVGGVTEAFF. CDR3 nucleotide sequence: TGTGCCAGCAGCTTGGTGGGGGGCGTCACTGAAGCTTTCTTT. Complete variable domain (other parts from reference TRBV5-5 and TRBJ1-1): DAGVTQSPTHLIKTRGQQVTLRCSPISGHKSVSWYQQVLGQGPQFIFQYYEKEERGRGNFPDRFSARQFPNYSSELNVNALLLGDSALYLCASSLVGGVTEAFFGQGTRLTVV.

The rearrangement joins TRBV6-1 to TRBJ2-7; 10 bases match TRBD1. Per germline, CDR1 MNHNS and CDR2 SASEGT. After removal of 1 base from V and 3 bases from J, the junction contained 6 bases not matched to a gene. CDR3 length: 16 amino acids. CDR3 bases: TGTGCCAGCAGTGAAGGGACAGGGGGTAAGGGCTACGAGCAGTACTTC. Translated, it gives CASSEGTGGKGYEQYF.

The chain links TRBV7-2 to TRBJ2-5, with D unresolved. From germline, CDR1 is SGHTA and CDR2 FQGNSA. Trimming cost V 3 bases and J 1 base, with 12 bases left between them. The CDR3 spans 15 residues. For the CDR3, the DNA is TGTGCCAGCAGCTTCGGGCAGACCCCCCAAGAGACCCAGTACTTC. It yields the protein CASSFGQTPQETQYF.

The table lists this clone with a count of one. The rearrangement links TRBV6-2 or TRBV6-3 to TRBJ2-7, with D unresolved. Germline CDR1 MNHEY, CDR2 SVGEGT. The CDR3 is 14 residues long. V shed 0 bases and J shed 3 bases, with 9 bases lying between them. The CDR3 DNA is TGTGCCAGCAGTTACTCAGGGCCCCTCTACGAGCAGTACTTC. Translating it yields CASSYSGPLYEQYF.

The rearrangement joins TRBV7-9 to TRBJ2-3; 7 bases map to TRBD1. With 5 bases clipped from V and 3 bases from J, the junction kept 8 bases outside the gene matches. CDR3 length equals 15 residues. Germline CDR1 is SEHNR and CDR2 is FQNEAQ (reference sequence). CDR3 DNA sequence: TGTGCCAGCAGCCATCAGGGGGATGTGACAGATACGCAGTATTTT. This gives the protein CASSHQGDVTDTQYF.

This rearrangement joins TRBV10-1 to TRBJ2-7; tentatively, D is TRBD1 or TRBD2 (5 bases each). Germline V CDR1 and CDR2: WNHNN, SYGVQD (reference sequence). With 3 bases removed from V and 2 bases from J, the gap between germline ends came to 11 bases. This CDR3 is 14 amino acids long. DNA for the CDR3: TGCGCCAGCAGTGAACAGGAGGTTCCCTACGAGCAGTACTTC. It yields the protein CASSEQEVPYEQYF.

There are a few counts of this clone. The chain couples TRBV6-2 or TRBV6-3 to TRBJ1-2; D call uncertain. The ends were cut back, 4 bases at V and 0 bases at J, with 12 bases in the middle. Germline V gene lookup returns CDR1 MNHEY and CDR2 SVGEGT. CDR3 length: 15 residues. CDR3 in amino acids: CASSSPGSSNYGYTF. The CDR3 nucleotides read TGTGCCAGCAGTTCCCCGGGATCCTCTAACTATGGCTACACCTTC.

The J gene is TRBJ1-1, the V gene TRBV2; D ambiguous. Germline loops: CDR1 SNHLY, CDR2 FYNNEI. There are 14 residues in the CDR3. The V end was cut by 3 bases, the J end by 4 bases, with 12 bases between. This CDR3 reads CASSDGLMSTEAFF. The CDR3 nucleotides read TGTGCCAGCAGTGATGGGTTAATGAGCACTGAAGCTTTCTTT.

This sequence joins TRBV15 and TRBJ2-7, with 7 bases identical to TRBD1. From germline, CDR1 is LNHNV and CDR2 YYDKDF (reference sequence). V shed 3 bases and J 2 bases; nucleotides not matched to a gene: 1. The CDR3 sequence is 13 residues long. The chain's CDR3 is CATSRGQTYEQYF. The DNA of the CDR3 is TGTGCCACCAGCAGGGGACAGACCTACGAGCAGTACTTC.

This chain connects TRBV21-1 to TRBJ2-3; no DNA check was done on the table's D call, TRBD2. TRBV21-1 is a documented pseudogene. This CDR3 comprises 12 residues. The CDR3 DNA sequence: TGTGGGAACGGGCTACGGGGAGATACGCAGTATTTT. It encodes CGNGLRGDTQYF.

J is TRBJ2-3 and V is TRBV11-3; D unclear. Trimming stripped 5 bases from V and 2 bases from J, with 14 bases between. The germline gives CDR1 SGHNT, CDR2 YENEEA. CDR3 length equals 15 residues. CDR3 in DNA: TGTGCCAGCAGCCCCAGCCAGCGACACACAGATACGCAGTATTTT. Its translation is CASSPSQRHTDTQYF.

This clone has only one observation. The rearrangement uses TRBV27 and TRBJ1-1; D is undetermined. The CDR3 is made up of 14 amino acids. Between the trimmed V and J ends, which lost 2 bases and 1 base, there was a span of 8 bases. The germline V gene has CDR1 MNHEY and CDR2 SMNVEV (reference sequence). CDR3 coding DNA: TGTGCCAGCAGTTTAGGGCGGTCGAACACTGAAGCTTTCTTT. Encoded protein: CASSLGRSNTEAFF.

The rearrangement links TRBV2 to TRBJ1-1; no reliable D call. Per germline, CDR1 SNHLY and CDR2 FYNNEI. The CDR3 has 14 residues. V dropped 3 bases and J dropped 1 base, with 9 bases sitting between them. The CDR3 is CASSDWGTNTEAFF. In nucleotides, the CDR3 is TGTGCCAGCAGTGATTGGGGAACGAACACTGAAGCTTTCTTT.

CDR3 loop: CALGGDTGELFF. The DNA of the CDR3 is TGTGCCCTAGGGGGGGACACCGGGGAGCTGTTTTTT. The chain combines TRBV2 with TRBJ2-2; D is perhaps TRBD2 (7 bases). Trimming took 11 bases from V and 3 from J, leaving 10 bases between them. CDR3 length equals 12 residues. Germline V CDR1 and CDR2: SNHLY, FYNNEI.

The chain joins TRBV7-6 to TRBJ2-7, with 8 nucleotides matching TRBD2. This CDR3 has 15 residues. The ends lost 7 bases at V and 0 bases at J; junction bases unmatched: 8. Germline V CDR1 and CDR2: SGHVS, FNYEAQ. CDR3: CASIGLAGSSYEQYF. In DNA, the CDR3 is TGTGCCAGCATCGGTTTAGCGGGGAGCTCCTACGAGCAGTACTTC.

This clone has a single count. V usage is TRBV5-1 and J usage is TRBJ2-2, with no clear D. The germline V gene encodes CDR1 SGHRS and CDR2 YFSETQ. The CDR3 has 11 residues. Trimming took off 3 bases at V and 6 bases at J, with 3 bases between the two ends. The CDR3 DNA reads TGCGCCAGCAGCTCAGCCGGGGAGCTGTTTTTT. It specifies CASSSAGELFF.

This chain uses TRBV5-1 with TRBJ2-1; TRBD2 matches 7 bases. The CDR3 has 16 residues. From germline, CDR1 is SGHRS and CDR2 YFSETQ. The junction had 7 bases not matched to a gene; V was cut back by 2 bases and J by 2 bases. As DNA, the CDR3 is TGCGCCAGCAGCTTCGACTCTAGCGGCCCCTACAATGAGCAGTTCTTC. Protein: CASSFDSSGPYNEQFF.

In nucleotides, the CDR3 is TGCGCCAGCAGCCAACAGGGGACTGAAGCTTTCTTT. It encodes CASSQQGTEAFF. V is TRBV5-1 and J is TRBJ1-1; TRBD1 aligns across 7 bases. There are 12 residues in the CDR3. J gave up 5 bases and V 4 bases, and 2 bases lay outside the gene matches. From germline, CDR1 is SGHRS and CDR2 YFSETQ.

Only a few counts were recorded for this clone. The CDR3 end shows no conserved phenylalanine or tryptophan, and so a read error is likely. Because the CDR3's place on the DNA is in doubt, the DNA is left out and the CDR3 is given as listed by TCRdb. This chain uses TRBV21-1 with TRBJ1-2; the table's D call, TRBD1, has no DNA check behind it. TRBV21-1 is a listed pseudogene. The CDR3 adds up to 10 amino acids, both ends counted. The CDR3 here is CASSTLLGVS.

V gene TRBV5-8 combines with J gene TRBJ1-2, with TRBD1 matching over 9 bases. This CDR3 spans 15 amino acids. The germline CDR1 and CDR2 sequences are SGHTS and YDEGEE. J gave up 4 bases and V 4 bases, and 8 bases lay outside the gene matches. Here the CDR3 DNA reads TGTGCCAGCAGCCGGAAACAGGGGGCCGTCTATGGCTACACCTTC. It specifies CASSRKQGAVYGYTF.

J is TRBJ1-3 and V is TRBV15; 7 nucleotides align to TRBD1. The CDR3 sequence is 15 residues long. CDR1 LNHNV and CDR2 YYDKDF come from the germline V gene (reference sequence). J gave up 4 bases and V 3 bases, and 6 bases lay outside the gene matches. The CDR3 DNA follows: TGTGCCACCAGCAGGGAGGGACAGTTGGGAAACACCATATATTTT. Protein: CATSREGQLGNTIYF.